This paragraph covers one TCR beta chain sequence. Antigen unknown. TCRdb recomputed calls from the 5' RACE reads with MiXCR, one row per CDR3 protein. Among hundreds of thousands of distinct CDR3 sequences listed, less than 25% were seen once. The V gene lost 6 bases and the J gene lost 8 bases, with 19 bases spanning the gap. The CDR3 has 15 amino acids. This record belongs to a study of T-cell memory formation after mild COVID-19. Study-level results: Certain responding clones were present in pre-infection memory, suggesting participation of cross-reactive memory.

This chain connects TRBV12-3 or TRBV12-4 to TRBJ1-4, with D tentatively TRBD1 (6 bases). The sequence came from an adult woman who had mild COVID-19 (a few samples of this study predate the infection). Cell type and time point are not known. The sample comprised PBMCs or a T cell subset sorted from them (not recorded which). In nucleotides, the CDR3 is TGTGCCAGCAGCCCAGTCCCGGGGGGCTCCGAAAAACTGTTTTTT. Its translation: CASSPVPGGSEKLFF.